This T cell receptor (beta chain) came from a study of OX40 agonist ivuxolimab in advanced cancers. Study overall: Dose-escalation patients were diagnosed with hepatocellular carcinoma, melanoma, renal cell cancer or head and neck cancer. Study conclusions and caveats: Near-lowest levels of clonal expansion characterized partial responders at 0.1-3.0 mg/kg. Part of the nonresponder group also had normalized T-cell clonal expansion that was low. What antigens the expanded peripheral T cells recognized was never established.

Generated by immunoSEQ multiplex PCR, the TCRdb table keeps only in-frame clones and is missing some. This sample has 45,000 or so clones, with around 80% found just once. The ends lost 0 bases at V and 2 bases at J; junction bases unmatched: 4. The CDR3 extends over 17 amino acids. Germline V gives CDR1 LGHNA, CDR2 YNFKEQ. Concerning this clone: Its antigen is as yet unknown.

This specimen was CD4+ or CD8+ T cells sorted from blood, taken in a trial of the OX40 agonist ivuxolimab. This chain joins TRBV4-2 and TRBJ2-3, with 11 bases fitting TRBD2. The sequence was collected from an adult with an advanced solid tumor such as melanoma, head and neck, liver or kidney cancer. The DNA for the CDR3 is TGTGCCAGCAGCCAAGATTCGACTAGCGGGGACACAGATACGCAGTATTTT. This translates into CASSQDSTSGDTDTQYF.